The TCR beta chain described here comes from a study of shared clonotypes between healthy human individuals. Study-level results: Between several donors, naive CD4 clonotypes were shared at a level of about 5%. An effect of sequencing depth on clonotype sharing among donors was expected. A generally larger estimated richness was seen in naive subsets than in memory subsets.

This CDR3 is built from 14 residues. Germline CDR1 reads SQVTM; CDR2 reads ANQGSEA. V shed 3 bases and J 3 bases; nucleotides not matched to a gene: 5. Clones were sequenced by immunoSEQ multiplex PCR, and TCRdb holds only the in-frame ones, with some missing. The sample holds under 600,000 clones, roughly 98% seen once. As to this clone: Its specificity is unknown.

Positively selected for CCR7, the CD45RO-negative cells used as naive CD8 cells excluded terminally differentiated effector memory CD45RA+ cells. Donors were healthy HIV-negative adults without recently reported acute infections or vaccinations. Sequenced material: naive CD8+ T cells sorted from blood. The chain recombines TRBV29-1 with TRBJ2-7, with 10 bases that match TRBD1. The receptor was derived from a man under 40 in good health. CDR3 residues: CSVEETGGYYEQYF. The CDR3 coding sequence is TGCAGCGTTGAGGAGACAGGGGGCTACTACGAGCAGTACTTC.